The rows below give T cell receptor beta chains drawn from one sample of a study of cytomegalovirus exposure and HLA in healthy donors. The data were produced by immunoSEQ multiplex PCR, yet TCRdb's version contains in-frame clones alone and is incomplete. The sample has some 120,000 clones, more than 60% seen once; the top ten hold 2% to 3%. The sample comprised PBMCs. Receptors originate from a female donor in good health and CMV-seronegative. CDR3s include the opening cysteine and the closing phenylalanine or tryptophan. The order of the fields is D gene, J gene, clone size, V gene, CDR3 DNA, CDR3 protein. The D gene is left open where the match is weak. Size values are once, few and many counts, or a class for expanded clones, and some rows have none.

>.|TRBJ2-5|.|TRBV30
TGTGCCTGGAGTGTAGCTGAGACCCAGTACTTC
CAWSVAETQYF
>.|TRBJ2-3|.|TRBV18
TGTGCCAGCTCACCACGCACGACTAGCACAGATACGCAGTATTTT
CASSPRTTSTDTQYF
>TRBD1|TRBJ2-7|.|TRBV9
TGTGCCAGCAGCGCCGCGGACAGGGTTCAGTACTTC
CASSAADRVQYF
>TRBD1|TRBJ1-6|.|TRBV9
TGTGCCAGCAGCGTAAGGGACAGTCTCCCCCTCCACTTT
CASSVRDSLPLHF
>.|TRBJ1-5|once|TRBV28
TGTGCCAGCAGTTTAACGGCGGGGCCTTGGCCCCAGCATTTT
CASSLTAGPWPQHF
>.|TRBJ2-3|.|TRBV12-5
TGTGCTAGTGGCCTGGGACTTACCACAGATACGCAGTATTTT
CASGLGLTTDTQYF
>TRBD1|TRBJ1-2|once|TRBV7-9
TGTGCCAGCAGCTTACAGGGGGGATATGGCTACACCTTC
CASSLQGGYGYTF
>TRBD1|TRBJ2-7|.|TRBV4-3
TGCGCCAGCAGCCCCCGACAGGGAGACGAGCAGTACTTC
CASSPRQGDEQYF
>TRBD1|TRBJ1-5|.|TRBV11-2
TGTGCCAGCAGCTCCGACAGGGGAAAGCCCCAGCATTTT
CASSSDRGKPQHF
>TRBD1|TRBJ2-7|.|TRBV6-1
TGTGCCAGCAGTGAAGGGACAGGGTTGAACGAGCAGTACTTC
CASSEGTGLNEQYF